This T cell receptor (beta chain) was recorded in a study of T cell responses to AZD1222 COVID-19 vaccine. Background on the study: Pooled samples include second doses given at about 4 or 12 weeks.

In the case of this clone: Its target is not known.

General study findings and limits: After the peak T cell response, and only then, were repertoires sampled. As reported, nearly half of all spike-specific TCRs target variant regions that are unmutated.

Libraries were prepared by immunoSEQ multiplex PCR; TCRdb keeps only in-frame clonotypes and omits some of them. Among approximately 160,000 clones listed, approximately 89% were seen once. V was cut by 4 bases and J by 9 bases, with 13 bases left in between. The CDR3 has 13 residues. Germline V CDR1 and CDR2: SGHNT, YENEEA. The sample consisted of peripheral blood, taken on day 0 of AZD1222 vaccination. V is TRBV11-3 and J is TRBJ2-1; TRBD2 might be the D (5 bases). This receptor was identified in an adult in good health. The CDR3 is CASSSLLDSEQFF. The DNA for the CDR3 is TGTGCCAGCAGCTCCTTACTAGATAGTGAGCAGTTCTTC.